These 4 T cell receptor beta chains were all obtained from the same sample, sequenced in a study of T-cell reconstitution after alpha-beta-depleted transplantation in children. Unique molecular identifiers tagged the TCRbeta library. TCRdb used MiXCR to reprocess the PCR reads, holding one entry per CDR3 protein. The sample consists of about 110,000 distinct CDR3 sequences, approximately 6% of them appearing once. The sequencing used PBMCs, mostly from graft donor cells, collected 360 days after TCRalphabeta/CD19-depleted stem cell transplant. These receptors were collected from a male patient aged 2-10 years who had a stem cell transplant for acute lymphoblastic leukemia, so the T cells may come from the graft donor.

The chain joins TRBV5-8 to TRBJ1-2, with unresolved D. V was pared by 4 bases and J by 0 bases, with 13 bases between. This CDR3 has 15 residues. Germline-derived CDR1 and CDR2 are SGHTS and YDEGEE. CDR3 sequence (DNA): TGTGCCAGCAGCATGGAGAACTTGGCTAACTATGGCTACACCTTC. Translated, it gives CASSMENLANYGYTF.

Ten or more counts support this clonotype. The chain joins TRBV29-1 to TRBJ2-7, with D tentatively TRBD2 (6 bases). Trimming shortened V by 6 bases and J by 2 bases, and 14 bases separated the two germline ends. In germline, CDR1 is SQVTM, CDR2 ANQGSEA. The CDR3 is made up of 13 amino acids. The CDR3 DNA reads as TGCAGCGTGGAGGGGCGCAGGCCCTACGAGCAGTACTTC. Translated: CSVEGRRPYEQYF.

Remarks on this clonotype: A clone one base away is much larger, so this may be a read error. J is TRBJ2-3 and V is TRBV5-1; weak D call: TRBD2 (6 bases). CDR3 size: 16 residues. V lost 3 bases, J lost 4 bases, and 18 bases lay in between. Germline-derived CDR1 and CDR2 are SGHRS and YFSETQ. The CDR3 loop is CASSSTGGIRADTQYF. As DNA, the CDR3 is TGCGCCAGCAGCTCGACTGGGGGGATCCGCGCAGATACGCAGTATTTT. The whole variable domain, filled in from reference TRBV5-1 and TRBJ2-3, reads KAGVTQTPRYLIKTRGQQVTLSCSPISGHRSVSWYQQTPGQGLQFLFEYFSETQRNKGNFPGRFSGRQFSNSRSEMNVSTLELGDSALYLCASSSTGGIRADTQYFGPGTRLTVL.

This clonotype was seen repeatedly, ten times or more. The rearrangement joins TRBV4-3 to TRBJ2-7; 9 bases are a match to TRBD1. The CDR3 runs 16 residues. V dropped 0 bases and J dropped 5; count of bases not matched to a gene: 8. CDR1 is LGHNA, CDR2 YSLEER, per germline. The DNA of the CDR3 is TGCGCCAGCAGCCAAGATCGTGGGACAGGGTGGAACGAGCAGTACTTC. Amino acids: CASSQDRGTGWNEQYF.